This T cell receptor beta chain was sequenced for a study of cytomegalovirus exposure and HLA in healthy donors. Study-wide points: In a later analysis, TCR beta V- and J-gene trimming showed a link to a missense DCLRE1C variant.

This PCR relied on a set of 60 Vbeta primers and 13 Jbeta primers. The repertoire was sequenced with immunoSEQ multiplex PCR; TCRdb's copy has only in-frame clones and lacks some. The repertoire consists of around 130,000 clones, with 61% occurring once and the leading ten covering around 1.9%. Turning to this clone: The antigen is undetermined.

Looked up from germline, CDR1 is KGHSH and CDR2 is LQKENI. The CDR3 spans 14 residues. Germline trimming cut 1 base from V and 4 bases from J; bases unmatched to any gene: 2. This rearrangement joins TRBV18 to TRBJ2-5, with 8 bases aligning to TRBD1. The sequenced material came from PBMCs. This TCR was sampled from a male donor in good health and CMV-seronegative. CDR3 coding DNA: TGTGCCAGCTCACCACGGGACAGGCCAGAGACCCAGTACTTC. It codes for CASSPRDRPETQYF.